This is a list of T cell receptor beta chains from one sample in a study of blood T cell repertoires in COVID-19. Sequenced by immunoSEQ multiplex PCR; TCRdb stores in-frame clones only, minus some. The sample carries roughly 30,000 clones, 81% recorded once. The source material was peripheral blood. The receptors shown here come from a woman aged 55 to 70 with acute or convalescent COVID-19. Both conserved end residues are trimmed from each CDR3. Fields, in order: V gene, J gene, CDR3 protein.

v_gene: TRBV5-6; j_gene: TRBJ2-3; CDR3aa: ASSLQQGPGTQY
v_gene: TRBV7-9; j_gene: TRBJ2-5; CDR3aa: ASSPGLAGGPWETQY
v_gene: TRBV5-4; j_gene: TRBJ2-7; CDR3aa: ASSLGGRGGT
v_gene: TRBV25-1; j_gene: TRBJ2-3; CDR3aa: ASSDTGGTDTQY
v_gene: TRBV5-1; j_gene: TRBJ1-2; CDR3aa: ASSGGTGGNYGYT
v_gene: TRBV19; j_gene: TRBJ1-1; CDR3aa: ATGWDRNTEAF
v_gene: TRBV28; j_gene: TRBJ2-7; CDR3aa: ASSPGGGYEQY
v_gene: TRBV10-3; j_gene: TRBJ1-3; CDR3aa: AISDSGGNTIY
v_gene: TRBV5-6; j_gene: TRBJ1-3; CDR3aa: ASSLGWGRRGGNTIY
v_gene: TRBV5-1; j_gene: TRBJ1-1; CDR3aa: ASHYGGWGTEAF
v_gene: TRBV28; j_gene: TRBJ1-2; CDR3aa: ASSSGQYYGYT
v_gene: TRBV7-9; j_gene: TRBJ1-1; CDR3aa: ASSGGEAF
v_gene: TRBV25-1; j_gene: TRBJ1-2; CDR3aa: ASSDSSGRGYT
v_gene: TRBV9; j_gene: TRBJ2-3; CDR3aa: ASSVRAVGGAGTDTQY
v_gene: TRBV14; j_gene: TRBJ2-7; CDR3aa: ASSQMGGYEQY